This T cell receptor beta chain was identified in a study of technical replicates of blood from several donors. The CDR3 is 13 amino acids. The V gene's germline CDR1 is SSHAT and CDR2 FNYEAQ (reference sequence). Here immunoSEQ multiplex PCR was the method, and the copy in TCRdb shows in-frame clones only, minus some. This repertoire shows around 80,000 clones, 89% found once; its top ten account for 0.41%. As for this clone: Mismatch with germline at one junction end may stem from a read error.

J is TRBJ1-6 and V is TRBV7-7; no firm D call. Sequencing used T cells isolated from PBMCs. The TCR originated in a human donor in good health. CDR3 amino acids: CASRPLRSSPLHF. The CDR3 DNA is TGTGCTAGCAGGCCCCTCCGGAGCTCACCCCTCCACTTT.